These 8 T cell receptor beta chains originate from one sample sequenced in a study of shared T cell receptors in the human thymus. The assay was immunoSEQ multiplex PCR, and TCRdb's table has in-frame clones only and misses some. The sample holds about 710,000 clones; about 89% are singletons and the top ten take about 0.0094%. The same specimen was also included in a second study, on human thymus T cells.

The sequenced sample consisted of thymocytes. These receptors all stem from a boy under three years old with a congenital heart defect.

The chain has TRBV5-1 and TRBJ2-3, with 8 bases identical to TRBD1. With 4 bases clipped from V and 3 bases from J, the junction kept 4 bases outside the gene matches. The germline CDR1 and CDR2 sequences are SGHRS and YFSETQ. The CDR3 consists of 14 residues. DNA for the CDR3: TGCGCCAGCAGCCAGGACAGGGAGACAGATACGCAGTATTTT. Residues: CASSQDRETDTQYF. Looking up the rest from reference TRBV5-1 and TRBJ2-3 gives the full variable domain: KAGVTQTPRYLIKTRGQQVTLSCSPISGHRSVSWYQQTPGQGLQFLFEYFSETQRNKGNFPGRFSGRQFSNSRSEMNVSTLELGDSALYLCASSQDRETDTQYFGPGTRLTVL.

This rearrangement joins TRBV28 to TRBJ2-7; TRBD2 matches 11 bases. V lost 2 bases and J lost 3; bases outside the gene matches: 12. CDR1 MDHEN and CDR2 SYDVKM come from the germline V gene. The CDR3 has 18 amino acids. The chain's CDR3 is CASSLGTSGGGSFYEQYF. As DNA, the CDR3 is TGTGCCAGCAGTTTAGGAACTAGCGGGGGAGGTAGTTTCTACGAGCAGTACTTC.

The chain is built from TRBV4-3 and TRBJ1-3; TRBD1 matches 7 bases. Germline values: CDR1 LGHNA, CDR2 YSLEER. V was clipped by 4 bases and J by 0 bases; unmatched bases: 9. CDR3 length: 17 amino acids. CDR3 DNA: TGCGCCAGCAGCCCAAGTCGACAGGGTGTCTCTGGAAACACCATATATTTT. Protein product: CASSPSRQGVSGNTIYF.

This clone occurred a few times. The chain uses TRBV5-1 and TRBJ2-2; 10 bases agree with TRBD2. This CDR3 has 16 residues. Germline values: CDR1 SGHRS, CDR2 YFSETQ. The junction had 10 bases not matched to a gene; V was cut back by 5 bases and J by 6 bases. The CDR3 DNA is TGCGCCAGCAGACCGGAGGAGCGGGAGGGTTCCGGGGAGCTGTTTTTT. Translated, it gives CASRPEEREGSGELFF.

The CDR3 DNA follows: TGTGCCAGCTCAGTCGCCGCATCCAGACAGGGGGCCGGACAGCCCCAGCATTTT. Its protein is CASSVAASRQGAGQPQHF. The gene calls are TRBV18 and TRBJ1-5; 10 bases align to TRBD1. Germline CDR1 KGHSH, CDR2 LQKENI. This CDR3 comprises 18 residues. Losses at the gene ends were 5 bases for V and 7 bases for J; bases not matched to a gene: 17.

The chain links TRBV6-4 to TRBJ2-6, with D hard to call. This CDR3 is 15 amino acids long. Germline V CDR1 and CDR2: MRHNA, SNTAGT. Trimming cost V 10 bases and J 0 bases, with 13 bases left between them. CDR3 residues: CATKISHSGANVLTF. The CDR3 DNA reads TGTGCCACCAAGATCTCACACTCTGGGGCCAACGTCCTGACTTTC.

The chain links TRBV15 to TRBJ2-1, with 9 positions matching TRBD1. J lost 6 bases, V lost 0 bases, and 12 bases had no gene match. CDR3 length: 18 amino acids. The germline gives CDR1 LNHNV, CDR2 YYDKDF (reference sequence). CDR3 DNA sequence: TGTGCCACCAGCAGAGAGAGAAGGCCCGGGGACAGGGTCAATGAGCAGTTCTTC. As protein: CATSRERRPGDRVNEQFF.

The CDR3 loop is CASSLAAGGYTF. The CDR3 DNA is TGTGCCAGCAGCTTAGCCGCAGGCGGCTACACCTTC. The chain is built from TRBV7-9 and TRBJ1-2; D gene uncertain. The CDR3 contains 12 residues. Trimming left V 0 bases short and J 8 bases short, with 7 bases between. Germline CDR1 SEHNR, CDR2 FQNEAQ (reference sequence).